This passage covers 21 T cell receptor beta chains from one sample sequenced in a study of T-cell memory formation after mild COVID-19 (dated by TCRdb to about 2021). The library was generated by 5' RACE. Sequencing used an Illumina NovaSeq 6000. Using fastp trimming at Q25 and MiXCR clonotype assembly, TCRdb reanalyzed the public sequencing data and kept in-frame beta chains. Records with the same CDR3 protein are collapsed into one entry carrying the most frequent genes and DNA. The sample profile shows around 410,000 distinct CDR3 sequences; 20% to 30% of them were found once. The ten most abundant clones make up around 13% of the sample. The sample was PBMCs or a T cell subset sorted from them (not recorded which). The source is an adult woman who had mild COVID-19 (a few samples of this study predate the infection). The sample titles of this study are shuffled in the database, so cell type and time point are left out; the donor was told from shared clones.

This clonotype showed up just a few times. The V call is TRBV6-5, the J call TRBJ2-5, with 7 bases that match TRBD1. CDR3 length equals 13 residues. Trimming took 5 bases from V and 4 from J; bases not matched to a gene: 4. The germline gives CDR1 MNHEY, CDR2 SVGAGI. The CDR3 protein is CASSGHRGETQYF. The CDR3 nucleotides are TGTGCCAGCAGTGGACACAGGGGAGAGACCCAGTACTTC.

The CDR3 is CASSWMPQDIQYF. CDR3 in DNA: TGTGCCAGCAGTTGGATGCCCCAGGACATTCAGTACTTC. The chain couples TRBV27 to TRBJ2-4; D is ambiguous. The germline V gene has CDR1 MNHEY and CDR2 SMNVEV (reference sequence). CDR3 length: 13 amino acids. V was pared by 4 bases and J by 8 bases, with 12 bases between.

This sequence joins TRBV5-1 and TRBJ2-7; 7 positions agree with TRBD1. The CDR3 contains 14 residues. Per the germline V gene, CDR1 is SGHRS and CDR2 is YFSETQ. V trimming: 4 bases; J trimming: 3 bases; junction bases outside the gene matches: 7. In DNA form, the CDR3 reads TGCGCCAGCAGCATGGGCTGGACAGGCTACGAGCAGTACTTC. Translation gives CASSMGWTGYEQYF.

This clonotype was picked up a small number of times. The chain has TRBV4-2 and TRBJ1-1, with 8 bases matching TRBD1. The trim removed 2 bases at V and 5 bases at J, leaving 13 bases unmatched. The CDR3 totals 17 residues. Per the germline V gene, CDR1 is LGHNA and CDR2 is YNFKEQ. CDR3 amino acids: CASSQPDRGGVGTEAFF. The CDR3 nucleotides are TGTGCCAGCAGCCAACCTGACAGGGGAGGGGTGGGAACTGAAGCTTTCTTT.

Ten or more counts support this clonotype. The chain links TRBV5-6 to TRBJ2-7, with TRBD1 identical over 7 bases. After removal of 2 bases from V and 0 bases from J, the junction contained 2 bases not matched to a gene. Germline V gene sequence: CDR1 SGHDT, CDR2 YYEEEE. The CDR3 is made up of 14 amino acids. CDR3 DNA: TGTGCCAGCAGCTTCCGGACAGGCTCCTACGAGCAGTACTTC. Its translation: CASSFRTGSYEQYF.

CDR3 in amino acids: CASTGVRNRTEAFF. The CDR3 bases are TGTGCCAGCACAGGGGTAAGGAACCGTACTGAAGCTTTCTTT. V gene TRBV2 combines with J gene TRBJ1-1, with D possibly being TRBD1 (6 bases). This CDR3 contains 14 residues. V was clipped by 7 bases and J by 5 bases, with 17 bases between them. From germline, CDR1 is SNHLY and CDR2 FYNNEI.

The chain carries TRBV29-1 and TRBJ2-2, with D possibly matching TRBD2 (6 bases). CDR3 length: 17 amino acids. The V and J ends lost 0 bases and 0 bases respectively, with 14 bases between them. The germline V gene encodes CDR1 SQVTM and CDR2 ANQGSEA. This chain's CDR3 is CSVEDRPSVANTGELFF. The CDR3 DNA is TGCAGCGTTGAAGATCGGCCTAGCGTTGCGAACACCGGGGAGCTGTTTTTT.

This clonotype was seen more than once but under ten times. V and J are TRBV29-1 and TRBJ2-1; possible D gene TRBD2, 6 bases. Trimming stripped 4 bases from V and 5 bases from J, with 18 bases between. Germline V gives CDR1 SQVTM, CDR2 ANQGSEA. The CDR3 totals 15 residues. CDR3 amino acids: CSVVGVRLGNNEQFF. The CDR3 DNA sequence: TGCAGCGTTGTAGGGGTCAGACTAGGGAACAATGAGCAGTTCTTC.

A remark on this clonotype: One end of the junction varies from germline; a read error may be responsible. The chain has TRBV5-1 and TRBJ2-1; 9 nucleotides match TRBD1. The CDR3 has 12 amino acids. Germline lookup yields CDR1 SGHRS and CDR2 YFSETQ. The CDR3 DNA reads TGCGCCAGCAGCCCTGACGGGACAGGGTTGCTCTTC. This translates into CASSPDGTGLLF.

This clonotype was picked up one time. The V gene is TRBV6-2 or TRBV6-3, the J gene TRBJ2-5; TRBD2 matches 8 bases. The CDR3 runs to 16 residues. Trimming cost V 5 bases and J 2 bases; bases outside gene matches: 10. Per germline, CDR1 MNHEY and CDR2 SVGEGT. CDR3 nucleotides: TGTGCCAGCAGTGCCTCGGGGGGGCCGCCTCAAGAGACCCAGTACTTC. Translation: CASSASGGPPQETQYF.

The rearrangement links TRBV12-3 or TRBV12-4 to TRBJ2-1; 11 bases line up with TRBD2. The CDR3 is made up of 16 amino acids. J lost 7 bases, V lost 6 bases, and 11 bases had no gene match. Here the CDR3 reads CASSSTGTSGSNEQFF. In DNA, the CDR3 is TGTGCCAGCAGCTCGACCGGGACTAGCGGATCAAATGAGCAGTTCTTC.

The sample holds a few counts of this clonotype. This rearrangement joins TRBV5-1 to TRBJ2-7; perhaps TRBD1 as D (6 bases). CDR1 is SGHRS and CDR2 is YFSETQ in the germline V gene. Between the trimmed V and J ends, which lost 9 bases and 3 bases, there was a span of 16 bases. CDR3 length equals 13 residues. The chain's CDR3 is CANLGTTYYEQYF. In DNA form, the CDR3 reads TGCGCCAACTTGGGGACAACCTACTACGAGCAGTACTTC.

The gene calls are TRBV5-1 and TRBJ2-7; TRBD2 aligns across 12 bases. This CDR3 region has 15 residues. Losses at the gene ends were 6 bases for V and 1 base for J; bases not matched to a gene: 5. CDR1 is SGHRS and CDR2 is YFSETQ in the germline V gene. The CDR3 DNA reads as TGCGCCAGCAATTCCGGGACTAGCGGGTCCTACGAGCAGTACTTC. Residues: CASNSGTSGSYEQYF.

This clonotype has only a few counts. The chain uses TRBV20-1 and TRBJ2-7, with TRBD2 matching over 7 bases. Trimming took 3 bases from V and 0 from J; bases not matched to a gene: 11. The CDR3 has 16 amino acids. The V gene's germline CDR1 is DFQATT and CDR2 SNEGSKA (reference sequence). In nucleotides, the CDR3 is TGCAGTGCTAGTCCGCTGGTAGCGGGTTCCTCCTACGAGCAGTACTTC. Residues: CSASPLVAGSSYEQYF.

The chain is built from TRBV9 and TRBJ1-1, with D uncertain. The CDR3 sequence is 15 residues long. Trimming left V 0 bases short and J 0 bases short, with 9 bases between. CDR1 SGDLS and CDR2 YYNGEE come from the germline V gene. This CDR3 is CASSVGAMMNTEAFF. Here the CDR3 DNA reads TGTGCCAGCAGCGTAGGGGCGATGATGAACACTGAAGCTTTCTTT.

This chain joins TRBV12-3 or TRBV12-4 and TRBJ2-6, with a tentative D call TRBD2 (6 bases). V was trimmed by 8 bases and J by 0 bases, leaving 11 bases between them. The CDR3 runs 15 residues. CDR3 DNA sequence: TGTGCCAGCCGGGACTGGGGCTCTGGGGCCAACGTCCTGACTTTC. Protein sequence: CASRDWGSGANVLTF.

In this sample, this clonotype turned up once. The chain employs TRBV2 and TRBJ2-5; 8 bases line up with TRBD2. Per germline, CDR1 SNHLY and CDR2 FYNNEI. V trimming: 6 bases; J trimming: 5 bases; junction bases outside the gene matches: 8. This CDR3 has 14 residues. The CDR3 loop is CASSPSGPGETQYF. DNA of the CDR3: TGTGCCAGCAGCCCTAGCGGGCCCGGGGAGACCCAGTACTTC.

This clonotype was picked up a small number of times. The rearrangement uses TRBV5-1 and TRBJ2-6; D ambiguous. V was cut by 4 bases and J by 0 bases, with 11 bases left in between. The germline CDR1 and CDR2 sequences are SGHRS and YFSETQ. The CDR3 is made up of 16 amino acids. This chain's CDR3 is CASSPQHLSGANVLTF. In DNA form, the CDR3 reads TGCGCCAGCAGCCCGCAGCACCTCTCTGGGGCCAACGTCCTGACTTTC.

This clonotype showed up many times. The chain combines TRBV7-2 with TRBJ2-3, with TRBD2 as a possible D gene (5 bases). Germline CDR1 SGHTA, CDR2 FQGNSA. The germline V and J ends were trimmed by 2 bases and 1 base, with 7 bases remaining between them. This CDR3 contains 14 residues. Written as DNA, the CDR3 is TGTGCCAGCAGCTTATCGAGGGGCACAGATACGCAGTATTTT. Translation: CASSLSRGTDTQYF.

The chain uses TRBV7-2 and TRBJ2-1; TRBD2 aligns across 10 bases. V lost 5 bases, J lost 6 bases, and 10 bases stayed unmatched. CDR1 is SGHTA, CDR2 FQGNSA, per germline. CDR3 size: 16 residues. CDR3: CASSPTPRLAGNEQFF. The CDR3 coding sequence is TGTGCCAGCAGCCCCACCCCTAGACTAGCGGGCAATGAGCAGTTCTTC.

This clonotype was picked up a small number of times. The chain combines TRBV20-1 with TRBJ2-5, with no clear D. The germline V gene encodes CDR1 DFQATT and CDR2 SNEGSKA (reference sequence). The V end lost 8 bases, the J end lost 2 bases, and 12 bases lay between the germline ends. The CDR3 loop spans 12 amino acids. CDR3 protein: CSFLGPQETQYF. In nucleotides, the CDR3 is TGCAGTTTCCTTGGGCCTCAAGAGACCCAGTACTTC.